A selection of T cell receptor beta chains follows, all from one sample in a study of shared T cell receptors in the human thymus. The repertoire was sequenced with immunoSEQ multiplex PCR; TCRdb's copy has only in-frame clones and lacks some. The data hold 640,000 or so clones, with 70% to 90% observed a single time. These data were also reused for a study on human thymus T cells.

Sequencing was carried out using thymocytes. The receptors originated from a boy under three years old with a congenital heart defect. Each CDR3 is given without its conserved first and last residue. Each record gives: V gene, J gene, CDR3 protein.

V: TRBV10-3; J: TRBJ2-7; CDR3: AIGAGGRSEQY
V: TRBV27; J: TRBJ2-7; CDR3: ASSFYFRDRGCHEQY
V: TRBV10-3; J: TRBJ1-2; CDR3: AILWCTKQKGCGYT
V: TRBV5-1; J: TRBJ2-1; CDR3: ASSRIERNEQF
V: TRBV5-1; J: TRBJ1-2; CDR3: ASSSGQGDYGYT
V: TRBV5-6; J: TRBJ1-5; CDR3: ASSPGLGINQPQH
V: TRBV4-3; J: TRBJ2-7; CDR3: ASSQEETSPPEQY
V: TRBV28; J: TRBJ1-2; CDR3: ASKQASTGLSYGYT
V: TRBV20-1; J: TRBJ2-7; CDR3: SAIDSYEQY
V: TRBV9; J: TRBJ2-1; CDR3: ASSETGDEQF
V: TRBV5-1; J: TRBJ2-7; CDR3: ASSLALAGGIYEQY
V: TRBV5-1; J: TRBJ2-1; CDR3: ASRISGDEYNEQF
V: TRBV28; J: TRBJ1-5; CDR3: ASSPCHRDRDRQPQH
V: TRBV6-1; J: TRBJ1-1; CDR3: ASSYCVNTEAF